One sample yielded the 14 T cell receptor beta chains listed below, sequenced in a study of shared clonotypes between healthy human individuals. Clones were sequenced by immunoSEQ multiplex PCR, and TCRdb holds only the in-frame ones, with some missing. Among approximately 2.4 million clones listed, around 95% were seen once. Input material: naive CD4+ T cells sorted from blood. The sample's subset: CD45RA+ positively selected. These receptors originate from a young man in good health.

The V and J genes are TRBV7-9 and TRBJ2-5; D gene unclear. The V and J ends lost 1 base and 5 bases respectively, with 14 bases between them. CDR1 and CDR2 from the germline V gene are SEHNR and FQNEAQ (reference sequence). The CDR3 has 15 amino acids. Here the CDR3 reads CASSLVSGPAETQYF. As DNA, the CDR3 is TGTGCCAGCAGCTTAGTGTCTGGCCCGGCGGAGACCCAGTACTTC.

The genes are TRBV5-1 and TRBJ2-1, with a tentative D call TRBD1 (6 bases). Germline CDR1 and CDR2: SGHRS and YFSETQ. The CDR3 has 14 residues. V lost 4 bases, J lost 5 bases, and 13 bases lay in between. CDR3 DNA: TGCGCCAGCAGCGCAGGGGCACTACACAATGAGCAGTTCTTC. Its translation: CASSAGALHNEQFF.

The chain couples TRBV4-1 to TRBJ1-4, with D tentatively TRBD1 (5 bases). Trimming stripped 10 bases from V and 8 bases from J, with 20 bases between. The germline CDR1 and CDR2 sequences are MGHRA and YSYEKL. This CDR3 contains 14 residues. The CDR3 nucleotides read TGCGCCACCGGCCGTCAGGGTTTAGAGGAAAAACTGTTTTTT. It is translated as CATGRQGLEEKLFF.

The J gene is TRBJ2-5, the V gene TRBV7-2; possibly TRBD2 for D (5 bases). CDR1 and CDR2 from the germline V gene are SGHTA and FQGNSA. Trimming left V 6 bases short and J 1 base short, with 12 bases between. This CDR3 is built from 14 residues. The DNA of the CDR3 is TGTGCCAGCAGAGGGAGAGCTCCCCAAGAGACCCAGTACTTC. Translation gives CASRGRAPQETQYF.

The CDR3 region is CASRQENTDTQYF. As DNA, the CDR3 is TGTGCCAGCAGACAGGAAAACACAGATACGCAGTATTTT. The chain joins TRBV19 to TRBJ2-3; D possibly corresponds to TRBD1 (6 bases). Germline values: CDR1 LNHDA, CDR2 SQIVND (reference sequence). V was trimmed by 9 bases and J by 2 bases, leaving 12 bases between them. This CDR3 region has 13 residues.

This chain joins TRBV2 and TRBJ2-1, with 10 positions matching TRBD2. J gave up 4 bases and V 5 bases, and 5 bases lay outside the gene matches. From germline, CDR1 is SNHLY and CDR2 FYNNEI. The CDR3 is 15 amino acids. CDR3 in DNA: TGTGCCAGCAGTCAAGAGCGGGGGGGATACAATGAGCAGTTCTTC. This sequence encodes CASSQERGGYNEQFF. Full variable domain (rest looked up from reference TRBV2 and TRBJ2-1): EPEVTQTPSHQVTQMGQEVILRCVPISNHLYFYWYRQILGQKVEFLVSFYNNEISEKSEIFDDQFSVERPDGSNFTLKIRSTKLEDSAMYFCASSQERGGYNEQFFGPGTRLTVL.

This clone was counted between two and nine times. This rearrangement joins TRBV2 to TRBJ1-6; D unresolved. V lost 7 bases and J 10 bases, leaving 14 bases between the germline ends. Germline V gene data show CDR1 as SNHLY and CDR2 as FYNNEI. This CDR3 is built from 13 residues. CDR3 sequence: CASTATRESPLHF. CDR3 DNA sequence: TGTGCCAGCACCGCCACTAGGGAATCACCCCTCCACTTT. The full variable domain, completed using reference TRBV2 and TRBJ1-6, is EPEVTQTPSHQVTQMGQEVILRCVPISNHLYFYWYRQILGQKVEFLVSFYNNEISEKSEIFDDQFSVERPDGSNFTLKIRSTKLEDSAMYFCASTATRESPLHFGNGTRLTVT.

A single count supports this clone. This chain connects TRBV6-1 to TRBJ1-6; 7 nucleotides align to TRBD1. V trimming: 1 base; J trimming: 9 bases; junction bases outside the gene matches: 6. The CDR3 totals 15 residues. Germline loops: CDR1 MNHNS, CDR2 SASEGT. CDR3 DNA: TGTGCCAGCAGTGAAGTTCGACAGGGTAGTTCACCCCTCCACTTT. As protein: CASSEVRQGSSPLHF.

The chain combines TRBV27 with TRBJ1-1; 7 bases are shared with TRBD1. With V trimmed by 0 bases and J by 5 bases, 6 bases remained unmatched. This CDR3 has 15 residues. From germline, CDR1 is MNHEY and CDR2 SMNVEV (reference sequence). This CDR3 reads CASSLSPPTGTEAFF. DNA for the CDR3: TGTGCCAGCAGTTTATCGCCCCCGACAGGGACTGAAGCTTTCTTT.

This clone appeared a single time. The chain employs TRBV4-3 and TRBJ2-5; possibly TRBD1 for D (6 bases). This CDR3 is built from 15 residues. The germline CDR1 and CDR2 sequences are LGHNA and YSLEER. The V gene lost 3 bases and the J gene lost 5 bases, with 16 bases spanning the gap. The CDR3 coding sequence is TGCGCCAGCAGCCACGATATGGCAGGGGAGGAGACCCAGTACTTC. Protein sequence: CASSHDMAGEETQYF.

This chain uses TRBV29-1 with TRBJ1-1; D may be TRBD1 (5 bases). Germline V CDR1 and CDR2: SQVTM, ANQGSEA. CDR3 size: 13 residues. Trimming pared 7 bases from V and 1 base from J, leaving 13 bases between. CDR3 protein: CSATTGENTEAFF. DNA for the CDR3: TGCAGCGCAACAACAGGAGAGAACACTGAAGCTTTCTTT. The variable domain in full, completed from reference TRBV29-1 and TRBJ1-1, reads SAVISQKPSRDICQRGTSLTIQCQVDSQVTMMFWYRQQPGQSLTLIATANQGSEATYESGFVIDKFPISRPNLTFSTLTVSNMSPEDSSIYLCSATTGENTEAFFGQGTRLTVV.

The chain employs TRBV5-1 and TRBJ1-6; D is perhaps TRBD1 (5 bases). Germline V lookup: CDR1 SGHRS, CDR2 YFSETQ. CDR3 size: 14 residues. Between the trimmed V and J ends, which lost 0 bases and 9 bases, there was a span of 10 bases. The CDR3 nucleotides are TGCGCCAGCAGCTTGGTCAGGGAGGGTTCACCCCTCCACTTT. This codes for CASSLVREGSPLHF.

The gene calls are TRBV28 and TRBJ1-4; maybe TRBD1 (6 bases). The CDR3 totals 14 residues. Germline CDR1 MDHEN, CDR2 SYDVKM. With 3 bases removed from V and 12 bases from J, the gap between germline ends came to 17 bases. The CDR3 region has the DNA TGTGCCAGCAGTTTTGTGAACAGGGTAGCGGAACTGTTTTTT. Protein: CASSFVNRVAELFF.

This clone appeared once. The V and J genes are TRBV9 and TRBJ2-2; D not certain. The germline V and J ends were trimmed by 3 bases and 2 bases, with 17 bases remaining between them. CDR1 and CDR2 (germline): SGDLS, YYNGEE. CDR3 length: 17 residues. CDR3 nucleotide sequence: TGTGCCAGCAGCGCAAGATTGACCCCCTTTAACACCGGGGAGCTGTTTTTT. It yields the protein CASSARLTPFNTGELFF.